This TCR beta chain stems from a study of brain T cells in children with intractable seizures. General study points: HCMV serostatus was not known, and viral specificity came from CDR3 similarity only.

Time point specified: blood from clinic visit 5 months post-surgery; TSC patient then seizure free. Only cases whose brain tissue showed the highest T cell transcript signatures were sequenced. Only in-frame clones appear in the TCRdb table, and some are missing; sequencing was by immunoSEQ multiplex PCR. The table has about 320,000 clones, 93% seen once; the top ten hold around 6%. With 5 bases removed from V and 0 bases from J, the gap between germline ends came to 8 bases. Germline loops: CDR1 MNHEY, CDR2 SMNVEV (reference sequence). The CDR3 runs 14 residues. About this clone itself: Its cognate antigen is unknown.

The V call is TRBV27, the J call TRBJ2-1; D is unresolved. The sequence came from a boy in the first two years of life with tuberous sclerosis and intractable seizures. Sequencing was performed on peripheral blood, taken 4 to 5 months after surgery. CDR3 nucleotide sequence: TGTGCCAGCAGTATCTATAGCTCCTACAATGAGCAGTTCTTC. Translated: CASSIYSSYNEQFF.